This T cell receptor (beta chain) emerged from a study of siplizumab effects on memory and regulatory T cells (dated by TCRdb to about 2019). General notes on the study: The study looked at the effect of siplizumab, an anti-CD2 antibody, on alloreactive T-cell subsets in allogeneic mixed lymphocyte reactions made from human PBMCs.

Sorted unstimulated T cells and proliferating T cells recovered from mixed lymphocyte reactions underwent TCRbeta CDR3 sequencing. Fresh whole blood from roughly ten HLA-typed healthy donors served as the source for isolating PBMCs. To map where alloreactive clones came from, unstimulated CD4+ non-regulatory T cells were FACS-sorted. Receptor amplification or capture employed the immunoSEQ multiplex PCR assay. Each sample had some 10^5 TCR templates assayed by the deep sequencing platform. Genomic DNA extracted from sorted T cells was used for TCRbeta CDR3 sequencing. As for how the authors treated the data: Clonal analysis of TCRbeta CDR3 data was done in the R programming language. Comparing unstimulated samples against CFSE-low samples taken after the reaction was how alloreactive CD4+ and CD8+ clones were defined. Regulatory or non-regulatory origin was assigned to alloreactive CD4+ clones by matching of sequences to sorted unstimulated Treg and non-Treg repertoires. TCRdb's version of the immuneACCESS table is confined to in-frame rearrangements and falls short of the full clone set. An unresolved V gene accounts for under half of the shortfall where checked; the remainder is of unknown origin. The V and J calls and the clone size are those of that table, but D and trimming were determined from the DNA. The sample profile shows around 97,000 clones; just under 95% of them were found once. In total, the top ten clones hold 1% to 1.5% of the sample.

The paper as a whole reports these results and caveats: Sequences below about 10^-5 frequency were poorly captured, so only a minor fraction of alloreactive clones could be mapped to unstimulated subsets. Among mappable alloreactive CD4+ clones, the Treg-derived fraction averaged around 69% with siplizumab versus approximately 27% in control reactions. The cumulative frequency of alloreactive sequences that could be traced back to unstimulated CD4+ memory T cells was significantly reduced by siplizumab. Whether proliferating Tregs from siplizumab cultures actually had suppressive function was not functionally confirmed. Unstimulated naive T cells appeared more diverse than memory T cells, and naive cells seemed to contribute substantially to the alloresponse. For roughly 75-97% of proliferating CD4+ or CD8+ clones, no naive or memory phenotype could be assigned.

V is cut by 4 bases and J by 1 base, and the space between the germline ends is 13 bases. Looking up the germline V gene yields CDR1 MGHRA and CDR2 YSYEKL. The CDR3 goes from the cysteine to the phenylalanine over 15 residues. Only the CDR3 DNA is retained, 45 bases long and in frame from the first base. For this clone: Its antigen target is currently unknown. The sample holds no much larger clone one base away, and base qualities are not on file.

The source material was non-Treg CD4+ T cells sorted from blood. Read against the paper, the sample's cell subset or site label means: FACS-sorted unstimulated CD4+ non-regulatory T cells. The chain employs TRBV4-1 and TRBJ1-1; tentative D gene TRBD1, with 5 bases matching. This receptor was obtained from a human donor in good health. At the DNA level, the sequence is TGCGCCAGCAGCCCCCCGTTCAGGGAGAACACTGAAGCTTTCTTT. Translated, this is CASSPPFRENTEAFF.